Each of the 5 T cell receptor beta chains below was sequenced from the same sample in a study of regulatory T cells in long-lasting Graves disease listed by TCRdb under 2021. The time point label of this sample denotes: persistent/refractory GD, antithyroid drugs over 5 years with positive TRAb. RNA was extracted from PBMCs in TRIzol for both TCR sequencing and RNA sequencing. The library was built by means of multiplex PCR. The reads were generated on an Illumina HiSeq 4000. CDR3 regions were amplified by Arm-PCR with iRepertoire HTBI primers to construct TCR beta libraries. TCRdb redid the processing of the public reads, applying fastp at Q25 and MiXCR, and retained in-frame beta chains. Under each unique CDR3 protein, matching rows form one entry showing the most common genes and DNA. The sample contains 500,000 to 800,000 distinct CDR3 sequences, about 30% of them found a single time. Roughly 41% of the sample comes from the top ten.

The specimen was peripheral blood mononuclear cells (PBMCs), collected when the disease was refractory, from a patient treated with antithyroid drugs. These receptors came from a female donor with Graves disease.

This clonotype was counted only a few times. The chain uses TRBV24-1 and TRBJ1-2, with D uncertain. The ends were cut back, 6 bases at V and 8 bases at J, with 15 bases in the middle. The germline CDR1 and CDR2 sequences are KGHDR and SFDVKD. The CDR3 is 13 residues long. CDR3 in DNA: TGTGCCACCAGTCCTGGGAACGCCTACGGCTACACCTTC. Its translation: CATSPGNAYGYTF.

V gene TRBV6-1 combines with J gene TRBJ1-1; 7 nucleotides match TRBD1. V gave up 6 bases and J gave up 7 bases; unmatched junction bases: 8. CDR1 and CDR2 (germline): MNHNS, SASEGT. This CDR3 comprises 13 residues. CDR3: CASSRGLVGEAFF. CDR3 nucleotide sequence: TGTGCCAGCAGCAGGGGGTTAGTTGGTGAAGCTTTCTTT.

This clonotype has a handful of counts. CDR3 residues: CASTTSRDGTNYGYTF. DNA of the CDR3: TGTGCCAGTACCACAAGTCGGGACGGAACTAACTATGGCTACACCTTC. V and J are TRBV19 and TRBJ1-2; D might be TRBD1 (5 bases). Germline CDR1 is LNHDA and CDR2 is SQIVND (reference sequence). This CDR3 has 16 amino acids. The V end was cut by 7 bases, the J end by 0 bases, with 18 bases between.

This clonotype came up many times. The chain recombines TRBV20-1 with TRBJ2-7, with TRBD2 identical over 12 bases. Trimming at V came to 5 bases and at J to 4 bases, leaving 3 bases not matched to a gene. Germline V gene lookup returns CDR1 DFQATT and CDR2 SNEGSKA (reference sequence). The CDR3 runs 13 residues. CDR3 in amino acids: CSAPTSGRYEQYF. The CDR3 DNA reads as TGCAGTGCTCCGACTAGCGGGAGATACGAGCAGTACTTC.

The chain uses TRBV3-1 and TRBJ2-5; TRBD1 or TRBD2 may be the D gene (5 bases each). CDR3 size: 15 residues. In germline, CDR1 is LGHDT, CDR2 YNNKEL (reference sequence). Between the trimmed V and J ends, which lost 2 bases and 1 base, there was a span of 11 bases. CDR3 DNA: TGTGCCAGCAGCCAAAGGGGCGGGTTCCAAGAGACCCAGTACTTC. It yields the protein CASSQRGGFQETQYF.